This T cell receptor beta chain was retrieved from a study of naive and memory T cell subsets. The study, taken as a whole, reports: The RNA method is potentially sensitive to activation and differentiation changes.

There are many counts of this clonotype. The antigen remains unidentified. Reverse transcription of blood and skin TCR RNA was primed at alpha and beta constant regions. Ligated cDNA underwent four rounds of PCR with nested alpha and beta constant region primers and SP2. TCRdb itself ran the 5' RACE reads through MiXCR, one entry per CDR3 protein. The sample holds some 22,000 distinct CDR3 sequences; 4% to 4.5% are singletons and the top ten take roughly 8%. Whole blood, 2 to 2.5 ml, came from adult healthy volunteers. This receptor was obtained from a male donor in good health.

The CDR3 protein is CASSYIGASGNTIYF. The CDR3 DNA is TGTGCCAGCAGTTACATCGGGGCGTCTGGAAACACCATATATTTT. The chain has TRBV6-2 or TRBV6-3 and TRBJ1-3, with a weak D call TRBD1 (5 bases). Per the germline V gene, CDR1 is MNHEY and CDR2 is SVGEGT. This CDR3 is built from 15 residues. V shed 2 bases and J shed 1 base, with 9 bases lying between them.